Listed below are T cell receptor beta chains from one sample, sequenced in a study of lymphopenia after photon versus proton radiotherapy. Clones were read by immunoSEQ multiplex PCR, and TCRdb kept only the in-frame ones, dropping some. The data show 77,000 or so clones, with around 83% seen just once and over 1.3% held by the top ten. The specimen comprised peripheral blood, sampled from a patient treated with proton-based radiotherapy. All receptors come from a man aged 55 to 70 with pancreatic cancer. Both conserved end residues are part of each CDR3.

j_call v_call cdr3_aa
TRBJ2-2 TRBV27 CASSSWNGPGELFF
TRBJ1-2 TRBV9 CASSARLSQLYGYTF
TRBJ1-1 TRBV19 CASSITLTSAEAFF
TRBJ2-5 TRBV19 CASSSDRGPWETQYF
TRBJ1-5 TRBV7-2 CASSYTPNQPQHF
TRBJ2-7 TRBV28 CASSPSGGLYEQYF
TRBJ2-6 TRBV27 CASTRTGVGANVLTF
TRBJ1-2 TRBV7-9 CASSTGTGANGYTF
TRBJ1-6 TRBV7-6 CASSITGTPNSPLHF
TRBJ2-3 TRBV11-3 CASSSPRTRDTQYF
TRBJ2-6 TRBV4-2 CASSPIDGSSGANVLTF
TRBJ2-7 TRBV11-3 CASSLGYRQGGNEQYF
TRBJ1-1 TRBV5-3 CARRPNMNTEAFF
TRBJ1-1 TRBV6-6 CASSYFPGTEAFF
TRBJ1-5 TRBV19 CASSIKLGGQPQHF
TRBJ1-4 TRBV4-3 CASSPMGRINEKLFF
TRBJ1-1 TRBV29-1 CSAVGGPEAFF
TRBJ2-7 TRBV4-3 CASSRGQTYEQYF
TRBJ2-2 TRBV7-2 CASSIEGQGLGELFF
TRBJ2-3 TRBV27 CASSLLGPTDTQYF
TRBJ2-2 TRBV29-1 CSVKSGWTGELFF
TRBJ2-1 TRBV7-2 CASSHGTATFNEQFF
TRBJ1-1 TRBV7-9 CAVGGLARREAFF
TRBJ2-5 TRBV18 CASSPGLAGMYQETQYF
TRBJ1-1 TRBV28 CASGVTFTEAFF
TRBJ1-1 TRBV7-3 CASSLRGGGGNTEAFF
TRBJ1-1 TRBV15 CATSRDQGRGTEAFF
TRBJ1-5 TRBV19 CASSIDPGTSRRRHF
TRBJ2-1 TRBV19 CASSIGGTVYNEQFF
TRBJ2-6 TRBV18 CASSYTQPGANVLTF
TRBJ2-6 TRBV6-6 CASIPSGANVLTF
TRBJ2-3 TRBV27 CASSLGVPDTQYF
TRBJ2-1 TRBV7-9 CASSLALGTGEQFF
TRBJ2-7 TRBV6-5 CASSSWTSGRYEQYF
TRBJ1-3 TRBV5-1 CASSLGGTGSGNTIYF
TRBJ2-3 TRBV5-6 CASSFPVGVAAYTDTQYF
TRBJ2-7 TRBV9 CASSARVLGDEQYF
TRBJ2-3 TRBV28 CASRERGGGTDTQYF
TRBJ1-1 TRBV18 CASSPTGGQDTEAFF
TRBJ1-5 TRBV27 CASSTGQGGQPQHF
TRBJ1-1 TRBV6-1 CASSEARARNTEAFF
TRBJ2-1 TRBV7-8 CASSFSSGPGEQFF
TRBJ2-7 TRBV28 CASSFGKGRLTWANYEQYF
TRBJ1-2 TRBV7-2 CASSITTRQGASGYGYTF
TRBJ2-3 TRBV11-2 CASSPGGARGQEFTDTQYF
TRBJ1-4 TRBV6-5 CASSSLFLDRREKLFF
TRBJ1-2 TRBV28 CASSTTVYGYTF
TRBJ1-5 TRBV28 CASSFTLKGLNQPQHF
TRBJ1-2 TRBV9 CASSVAGGESGYTF
TRBJ2-1 TRBV5-4 CASSESGSRRNEQFF
TRBJ2-1 TRBV28 CASTRGGKYNEQFF